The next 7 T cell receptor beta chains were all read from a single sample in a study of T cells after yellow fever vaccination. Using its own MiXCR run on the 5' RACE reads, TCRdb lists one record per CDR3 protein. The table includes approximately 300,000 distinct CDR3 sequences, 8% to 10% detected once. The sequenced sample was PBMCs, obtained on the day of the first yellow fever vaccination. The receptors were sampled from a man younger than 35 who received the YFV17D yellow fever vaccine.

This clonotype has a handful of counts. CDR3 DNA: TGTGCCAGCAGTTTGGGGAGACGTACGCAGTATTTT. It translates to CASSLGRRTQYF. The chain couples TRBV6-2 or TRBV6-3 to TRBJ2-3; perhaps TRBD2 as D (5 bases). The ends were cut back, 4 bases at V and 8 bases at J, with 10 bases in the middle. Germline loops: CDR1 MNHEY, CDR2 SVGEGT. The length of the CDR3 is 12 residues.

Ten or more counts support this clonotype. This CDR3 is CASSRRNEQFF. Written as DNA, the CDR3 is TGTGCCAGCTCCCGGAGGAATGAGCAGTTCTTC. The chain is built from TRBV12-3 or TRBV12-4 and TRBJ2-1, with D possibly being TRBD2 (5 bases). Trimming left V 8 bases short and J 7 bases short, with 9 bases between. The CDR3 has 11 amino acids.

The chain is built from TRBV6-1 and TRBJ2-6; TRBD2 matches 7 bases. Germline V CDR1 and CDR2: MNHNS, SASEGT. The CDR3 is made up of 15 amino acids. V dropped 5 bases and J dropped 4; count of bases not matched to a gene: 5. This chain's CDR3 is CASSRTSAGANVLTF. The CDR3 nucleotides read TGTGCCAGCAGTCGAACTAGCGCCGGGGCCAACGTCCTGACTTTC.

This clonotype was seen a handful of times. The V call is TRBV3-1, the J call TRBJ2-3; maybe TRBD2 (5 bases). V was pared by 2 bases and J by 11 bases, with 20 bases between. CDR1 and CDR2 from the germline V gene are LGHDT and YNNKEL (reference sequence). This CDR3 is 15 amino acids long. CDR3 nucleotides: TGTGCCAGCAGCCAACTAGTACGTGGAGGACGAAGGCAGTATTTT. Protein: CASSQLVRGGRRQYF.

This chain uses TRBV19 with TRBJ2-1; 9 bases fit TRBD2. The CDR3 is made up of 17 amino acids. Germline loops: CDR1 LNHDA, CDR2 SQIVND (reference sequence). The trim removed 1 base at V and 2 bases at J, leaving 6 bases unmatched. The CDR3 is CASSIAGGGATYNEQFF. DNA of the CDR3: TGTGCCAGTAGTATAGCGGGCGGGGGGGCTACCTACAATGAGCAGTTCTTC. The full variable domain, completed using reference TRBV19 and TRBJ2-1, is DGGITQSPKYLFRKEGQNVTLSCEQNLNHDAMYWYRQDPGQGLRLIYYSQIVNDFQKGDIAEGYSVSREKKESFPLTVTSAQKNPTAFYLCASSIAGGGATYNEQFFGPGTRLTVL.

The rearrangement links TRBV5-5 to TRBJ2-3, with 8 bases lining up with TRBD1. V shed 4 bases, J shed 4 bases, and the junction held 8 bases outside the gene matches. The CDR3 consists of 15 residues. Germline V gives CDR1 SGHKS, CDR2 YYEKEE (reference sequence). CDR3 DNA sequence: TGTGCCAGCAGCCTGGGACAGGTTGGTTCAGATACGCAGTATTTT. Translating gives CASSLGQVGSDTQYF.

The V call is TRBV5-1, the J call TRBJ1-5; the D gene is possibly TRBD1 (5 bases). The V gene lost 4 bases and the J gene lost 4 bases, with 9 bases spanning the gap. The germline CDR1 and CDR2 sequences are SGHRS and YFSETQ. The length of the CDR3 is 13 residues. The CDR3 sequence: CASSVDRNQPQHF. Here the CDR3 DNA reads TGCGCCAGCAGCGTAGACAGAAATCAGCCCCAGCATTTT.